The text below deals with one TCR beta chain. This entry comes from a study of blood T cell repertoires in COVID-19. Authors' analysis steps: Amplification from reference gene primers served as the basis for estimated nucleated cell counts. Assay used: immunoSEQ multiplex PCR; TCRdb lists only in-frame clones, some missing. V, J and clone size derive from that table, while D and trimming were established from the DNA sequence. The sample includes more than 100,000 clones, about four fifths of them seen just once. Sequencing was carried out using peripheral blood. This TCR was recovered from a human donor in a cohort sampled during active COVID-19.

The CDR3 here is CASSEAVPWGDPWGETQYF. The DNA of the CDR3 is TGCGCCAGCAGTGAGGCCGTACCGTGGGGAGACCCGTGGGGAGAGACCCAGTACTTC. The chain uses TRBV10-1 and TRBJ2-5; a possible D gene is TRBD2 (5 bases). Germline lookup yields CDR1 WNHNN and CDR2 SYGVQD (reference sequence). This CDR3 is 19 amino acids long. Trimming shortened V by 2 bases and J by 4 bases, and 26 bases separated the two germline ends.